Shown below are 20 T cell receptor beta chains from a single sample sequenced in a study of shared clonotypes between healthy human individuals. Generated by immunoSEQ multiplex PCR, the TCRdb table keeps only in-frame clones and is missing some. The sample holds 600,000 to 750,000 clones, 55% to 80% seen once. Sequenced sample: memory CD4+ T cells sorted from blood. The subset: CD45RA-negative fraction. The receptors were gathered from a woman between 25 and 40 years old in good health.

This clone was found once. The V and J genes are TRBV5-1 and TRBJ2-3, with D unclear. Trimming shortened V by 0 bases and J by 2 bases, and 10 bases separated the two germline ends. CDR1 and CDR2 (germline): SGHRS, YFSETQ. There are 15 residues in the CDR3. CDR3 residues: CASSLGPTHTDTQYF. In DNA form, the CDR3 reads TGCGCCAGCAGCTTGGGTCCTACTCACACAGATACGCAGTATTTT.

The V call is TRBV19, the J call TRBJ2-7; the match to TRBD1 covers 8 bases. This CDR3 region has 14 residues. Germline values: CDR1 LNHDA, CDR2 SQIVND (reference sequence). The junction had 8 bases not matched to a gene; V was cut back by 10 bases and J by 0 bases. The CDR3 sequence: CATATGTGSYEQYF. The CDR3 nucleotides read TGTGCCACCGCTACCGGGACAGGCTCCTACGAGCAGTACTTC.

The V gene is TRBV14, the J gene TRBJ2-3; 7 nucleotides agree with TRBD2. Per germline, CDR1 SGHDN and CDR2 FVKESK. The CDR3 consists of 15 residues. V shed 0 bases, J shed 4 bases, and the junction held 4 bases outside the gene matches. CDR3 protein: CASSQEGGAPDTQYF. The CDR3 DNA sequence: TGTGCCAGCAGCCAAGAGGGAGGGGCCCCAGATACGCAGTATTTT.

V usage is TRBV7-2 and J usage is TRBJ2-1, with 7 positions matching TRBD2. The CDR3 runs 13 residues. Germline lookup yields CDR1 SGHTA and CDR2 FQGNSA. The V gene end was trimmed by 4 bases and the J gene end by 11 bases; junction bases not matched to a gene: 8. In DNA form, the CDR3 reads TGTGCCAGCAGCTCTTATCTAGCGGTCCAGCAGTTCTTC. It yields the protein CASSSYLAVQQFF.

CDR3 nucleotide sequence: TGCGCCAGCAGTATGAGGGGCCGTGTTTCCTACGAGCAGTACTTC. Protein sequence: CASSMRGRVSYEQYF. J is TRBJ2-7 and V is TRBV4-1; either TRBD1 or TRBD2 may fit D (5 bases each). The V gene's germline CDR1 is MGHRA and CDR2 YSYEKL. CDR3 length equals 15 residues. Trimming pared 6 bases from V and 1 base from J, leaving 16 bases between.

This clone has ten or more counts. This CDR3 is CASSAPGRGSYEQYF. CDR3 DNA sequence: TGTGCCAGCAGCGCGCCGGGACGAGGGTCCTACGAGCAGTACTTC. This chain connects TRBV28 to TRBJ2-7; D may correspond to TRBD1 or TRBD2 (5 bases each). From germline, CDR1 is MDHEN and CDR2 SYDVKM. The V gene lost 6 bases and the J gene lost 1 base, with 16 bases spanning the gap. The length of the CDR3 is 15 residues.

This rearrangement joins TRBV4-1 to TRBJ2-7, with D perhaps matching TRBD1 or TRBD2 (6 bases each). There are 14 residues in the CDR3. With 3 bases removed from V and 7 bases from J, the gap between germline ends came to 16 bases. The germline CDR1 and CDR2 sequences are MGHRA and YSYEKL. The CDR3 sequence is CASSHPGRGPEQYF. The CDR3 DNA reads as TGCGCCAGCAGCCACCCCGGCCGGGGGCCAGAGCAGTACTTC.

Only a few counts were recorded for this clone. V and J are TRBV19 and TRBJ2-1; 7 bases line up with TRBD2. The length of the CDR3 is 19 residues. With V trimmed by 4 bases and J by 3 bases, 18 bases remained unmatched. The V gene's germline CDR1 is LNHDA and CDR2 SQIVND (reference sequence). The CDR3 DNA follows: TGTGCCAGTAGTAGGGACGGACGGAGGGACTACAAAAACTACAATGAGCAGTTCTTC. Amino acid sequence: CASSRDGRRDYKNYNEQFF.

V and J are TRBV5-1 and TRBJ2-1, with 11 bases fitting TRBD2. With V trimmed by 2 bases and J by 7 bases, 14 bases remained unmatched. The CDR3 sequence is 18 residues long. Looked up from germline, CDR1 is SGHRS and CDR2 is YFSETQ. This CDR3 reads CASSFGGLAGGFWNEQFF. CDR3 bases: TGCGCCAGCAGCTTCGGGGGCTTAGCGGGAGGGTTTTGGAATGAGCAGTTCTTC.

There are a few counts of this clone. The chain couples TRBV2 to TRBJ1-5; D might be TRBD1 (5 bases). V was pared by 6 bases and J by 5 bases, with 11 bases between. Germline V gene data show CDR1 as SNHLY and CDR2 as FYNNEI. The CDR3 has 13 amino acids. The CDR3 nucleotides are TGTGCCAGCAGGGGGGGGGTGTATCAGCCCCAGCATTTT. Residues: CASRGGVYQPQHF.

This clone was found a few times. This chain uses TRBV5-1 with TRBJ2-3; 13 bases match TRBD2. The V segment lost 4 bases and the J segment 3 bases; nucleotides outside the gene matches: 2. Per germline, CDR1 SGHRS and CDR2 YFSETQ. The CDR3 contains 15 residues. CDR3 in DNA: TGCGCCAGCAGCCCGACTAGCGGGAGGACAGATACGCAGTATTTT. This translates into CASSPTSGRTDTQYF.

The chain links TRBV6-1 to TRBJ1-2; D is unclear. The CDR3 spans 13 residues. Germline CDR1 is MNHNS and CDR2 is SASEGT. V was trimmed by 7 bases and J by 2 bases, leaving 11 bases between them. Written as DNA, the CDR3 is TGTGCCAGCATGGGCCCATGGAACTATGGCTACACCTTC. Its translation is CASMGPWNYGYTF.

This clone came up a few times. This rearrangement joins TRBV7-9 to TRBJ2-2; D ambiguous. CDR3 length: 18 residues. CDR1 and CDR2 from the germline V gene are SEHNR and FQNEAQ (reference sequence). V was shortened by 10 bases and J by 0 bases, with 24 bases between the two germline ends. CDR3 in amino acids: CATPPASTRNANTGELFF. The DNA of the CDR3 is TGTGCCACCCCACCCGCCTCGACAAGAAACGCGAACACCGGGGAGCTGTTTTTT.

This clone has only one observation. The chain combines TRBV7-2 with TRBJ1-2, with TRBD1 matching 12 bases. The length of the CDR3 is 16 residues. Germline V gene lookup returns CDR1 SGHTA and CDR2 FQGNSA. The V segment lost 10 bases and the J segment 3 bases; nucleotides outside the gene matches: 12. In DNA, the CDR3 is TGTGCCACCATTCGGGACAGGGGGCTAAGGGACTATGGCTACACCTTC. Translating gives CATIRDRGLRDYGYTF.

The genes are TRBV28 and TRBJ2-7; D is ambiguous. Germline lookup yields CDR1 MDHEN and CDR2 SYDVKM. The CDR3 spans 14 residues. Trimming removed 6 bases from V and 0 bases from J, with 12 bases in between. Here the CDR3 DNA reads TGTGCCAGCAGAAGAAAAGGAGACTCCTACGAGCAGTACTTC. It translates to CASRRKGDSYEQYF.

V gene TRBV5-4 combines with J gene TRBJ2-7; 9 positions match TRBD2. V lost 5 bases, J lost 2 bases, and 8 bases stayed unmatched. Per the germline V gene, CDR1 is SGHNT and CDR2 is YYREEE (reference sequence). This CDR3 contains 15 residues. The CDR3 loop is CASSIGLALTYEQYF. CDR3 DNA: TGTGCCAGCAGTATAGGACTAGCGTTAACCTACGAGCAGTACTTC.

This clone was seen just once. The chain recombines TRBV5-1 with TRBJ2-7, with D unclear. The germline gives CDR1 SGHRS, CDR2 YFSETQ. Trimming cost V 1 base and J 5 bases, with 7 bases left between them. The CDR3 sequence is 12 residues long. CDR3 loop: CASSLHGDEQYF. Written as DNA, the CDR3 is TGCGCCAGCAGCTTGCATGGGGACGAGCAGTACTTC.

The chain combines TRBV5-1 with TRBJ1-5, with D unresolved. V was cut by 0 bases and J by 3 bases, with 10 bases left in between. Germline values: CDR1 SGHRS, CDR2 YFSETQ. This CDR3 region has 15 residues. CDR3 protein: CASSLGHQPNQPQHF. CDR3 coding DNA: TGCGCCAGCAGCTTGGGACACCAACCCAATCAGCCCCAGCATTTT.

This chain links TRBV27 with TRBJ2-5; the D gene is possibly TRBD1 (5 bases). V lost 6 bases and J lost 4, with 9 bases in between. Looked up from germline, CDR1 is MNHEY and CDR2 is SMNVEV (reference sequence). The CDR3 covers 12 residues. CDR3 nucleotides: TGTGCCAGCAGCAAAAGGGGAGAGACCCAGTACTTC. Amino acids: CASSKRGETQYF.

Comment on this clone: Other DNA sequences in the same sample also yield this CDR3. The chain has TRBV2 and TRBJ2-2; 11 bases are shared with TRBD1. V lost 6 bases, J lost 4 bases, and 4 bases stayed unmatched. There are 15 residues in the CDR3. Germline lookup yields CDR1 SNHLY and CDR2 FYNNEI. DNA of the CDR3: TGTGCCAGCAGCGACGGGACAGGGGGCACCGGGGAGCTGTTTTTT. Residues: CASSDGTGGTGELFF. Complete variable domain (other parts from reference TRBV2 and TRBJ2-2): EPEVTQTPSHQVTQMGQEVILRCVPISNHLYFYWYRQILGQKVEFLVSFYNNEISEKSEIFDDQFSVERPDGSNFTLKIRSTKLEDSAMYFCASSDGTGGTGELFFGEGSRLTVL.